The present entry profiles one TCR beta chain with its context. The data derive from a study of long-term antiretroviral therapy in people with HIV. Study context: Initial samples were collected about a decade before the 2015 immediate-ART recommendation.

Running of the v3.0 immunoSEQ assay took place at survey level. Produced via immunoSEQ multiplex PCR; TCRdb's table is partial and in-frame only. This table has tens of thousands of clones, 76% appearing once. CDR3 length equals 16 residues. The J segment lost 6 bases and the V segment lost 5 bases, leaving 10 bases of the junction unmatched. Looked up from germline, CDR1 is SGHVS and CDR2 is FQNEAQ. The chain couples TRBV7-8 to TRBJ2-2; TRBD1 agrees at 9 bases. This specimen consisted of unsorted PBMCs, obtained 1.1 years before starting antiretroviral therapy. The receptor comes from a woman between 40 and 55 years old with HIV. The CDR3 sequence is CASSLGTGKGAGELFF. The CDR3 bases are TGTGCCAGCAGCCTGGGGACAGGGAAGGGGGCCGGGGAGCTGTTTTTT.